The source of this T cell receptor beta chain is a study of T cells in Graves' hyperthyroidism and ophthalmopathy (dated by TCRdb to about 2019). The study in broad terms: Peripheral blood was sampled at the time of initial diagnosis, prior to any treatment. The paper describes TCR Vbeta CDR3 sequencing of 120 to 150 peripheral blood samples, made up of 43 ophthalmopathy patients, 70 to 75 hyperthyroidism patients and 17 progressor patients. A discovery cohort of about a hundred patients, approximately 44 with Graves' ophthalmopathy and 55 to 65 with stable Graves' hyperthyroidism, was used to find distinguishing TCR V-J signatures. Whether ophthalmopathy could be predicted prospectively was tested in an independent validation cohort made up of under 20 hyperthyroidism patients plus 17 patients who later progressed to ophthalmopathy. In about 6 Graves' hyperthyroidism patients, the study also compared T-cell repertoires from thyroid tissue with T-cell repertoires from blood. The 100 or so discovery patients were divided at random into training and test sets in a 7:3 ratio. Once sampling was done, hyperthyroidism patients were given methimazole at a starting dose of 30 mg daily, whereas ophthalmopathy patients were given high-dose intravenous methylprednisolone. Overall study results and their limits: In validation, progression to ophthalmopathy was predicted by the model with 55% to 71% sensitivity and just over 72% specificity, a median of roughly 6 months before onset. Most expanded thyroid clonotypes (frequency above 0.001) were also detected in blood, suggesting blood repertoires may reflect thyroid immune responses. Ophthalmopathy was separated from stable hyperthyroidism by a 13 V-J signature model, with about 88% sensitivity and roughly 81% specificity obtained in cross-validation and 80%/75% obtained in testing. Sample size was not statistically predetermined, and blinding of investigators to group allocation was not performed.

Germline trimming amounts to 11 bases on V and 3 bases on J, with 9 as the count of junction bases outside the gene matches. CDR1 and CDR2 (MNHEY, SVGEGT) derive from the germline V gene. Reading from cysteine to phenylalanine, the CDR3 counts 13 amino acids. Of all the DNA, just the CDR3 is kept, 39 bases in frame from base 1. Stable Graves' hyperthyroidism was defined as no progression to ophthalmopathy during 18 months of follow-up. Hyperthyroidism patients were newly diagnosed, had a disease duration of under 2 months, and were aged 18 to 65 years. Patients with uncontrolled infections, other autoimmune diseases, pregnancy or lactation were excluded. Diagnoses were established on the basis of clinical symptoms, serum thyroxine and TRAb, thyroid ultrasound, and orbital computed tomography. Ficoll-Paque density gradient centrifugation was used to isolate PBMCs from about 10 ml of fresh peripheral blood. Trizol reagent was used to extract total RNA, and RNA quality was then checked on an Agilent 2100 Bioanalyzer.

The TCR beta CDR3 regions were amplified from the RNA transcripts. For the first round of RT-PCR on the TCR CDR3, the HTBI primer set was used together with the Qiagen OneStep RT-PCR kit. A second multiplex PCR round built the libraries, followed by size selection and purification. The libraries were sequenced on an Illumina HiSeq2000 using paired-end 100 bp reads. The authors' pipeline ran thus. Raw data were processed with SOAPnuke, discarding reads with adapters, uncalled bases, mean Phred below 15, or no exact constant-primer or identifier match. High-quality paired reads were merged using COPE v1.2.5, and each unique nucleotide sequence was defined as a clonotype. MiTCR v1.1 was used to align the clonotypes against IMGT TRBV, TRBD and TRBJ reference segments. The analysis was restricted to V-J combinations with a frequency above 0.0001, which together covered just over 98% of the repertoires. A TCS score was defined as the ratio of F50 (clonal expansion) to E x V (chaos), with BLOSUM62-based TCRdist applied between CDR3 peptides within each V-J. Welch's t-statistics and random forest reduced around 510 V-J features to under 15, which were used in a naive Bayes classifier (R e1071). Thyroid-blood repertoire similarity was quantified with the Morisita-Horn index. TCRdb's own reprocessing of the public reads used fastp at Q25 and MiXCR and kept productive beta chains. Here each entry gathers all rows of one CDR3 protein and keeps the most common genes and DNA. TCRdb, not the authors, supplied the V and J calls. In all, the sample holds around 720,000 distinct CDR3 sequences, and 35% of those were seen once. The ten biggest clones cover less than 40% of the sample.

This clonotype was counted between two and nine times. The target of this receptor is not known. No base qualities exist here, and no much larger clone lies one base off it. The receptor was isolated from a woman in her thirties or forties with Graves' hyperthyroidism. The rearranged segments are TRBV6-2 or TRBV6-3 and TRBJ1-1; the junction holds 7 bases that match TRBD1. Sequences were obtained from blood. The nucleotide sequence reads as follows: TGTGCCGGCAACAGGGGAGGGGACACTGAAGCTTTCTTT. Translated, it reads CAGNRGGDTEAFF.